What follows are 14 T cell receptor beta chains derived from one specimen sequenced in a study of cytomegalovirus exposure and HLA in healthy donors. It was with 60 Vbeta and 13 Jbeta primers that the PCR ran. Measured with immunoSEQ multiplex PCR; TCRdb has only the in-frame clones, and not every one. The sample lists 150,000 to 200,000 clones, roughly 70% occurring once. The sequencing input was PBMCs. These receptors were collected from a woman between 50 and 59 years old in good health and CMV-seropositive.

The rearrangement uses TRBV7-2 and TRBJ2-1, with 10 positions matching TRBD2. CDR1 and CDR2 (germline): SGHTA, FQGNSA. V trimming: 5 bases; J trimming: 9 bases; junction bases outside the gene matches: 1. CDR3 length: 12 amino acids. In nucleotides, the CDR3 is TGTGCCAGCAGCCGACTAGCGGGTGAGCAGTTCTTC. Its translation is CASSRLAGEQFF.

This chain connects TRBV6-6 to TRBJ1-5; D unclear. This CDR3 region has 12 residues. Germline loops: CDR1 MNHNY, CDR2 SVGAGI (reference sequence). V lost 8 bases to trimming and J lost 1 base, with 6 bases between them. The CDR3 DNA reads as TGTGCCAGCCATGGCAGCAATCAGCCCCAGCATTTT. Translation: CASHGSNQPQHF.

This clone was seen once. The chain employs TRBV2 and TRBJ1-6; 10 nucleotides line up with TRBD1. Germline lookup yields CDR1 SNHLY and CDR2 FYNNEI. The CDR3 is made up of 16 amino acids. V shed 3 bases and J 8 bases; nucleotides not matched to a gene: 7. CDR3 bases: TGTGCCAGCAGTGATAGTCGGGACAGGGGATATTCACCCCTCCACTTT. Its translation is CASSDSRDRGYSPLHF.

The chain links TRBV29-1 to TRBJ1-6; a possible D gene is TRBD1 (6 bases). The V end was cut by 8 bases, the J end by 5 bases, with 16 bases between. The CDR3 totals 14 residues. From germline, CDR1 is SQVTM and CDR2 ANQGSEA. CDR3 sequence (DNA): TGCAGCCCGGGGTCGCCAGGGGATAATTCACCCCTCCACTTT. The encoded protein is CSPGSPGDNSPLHF.

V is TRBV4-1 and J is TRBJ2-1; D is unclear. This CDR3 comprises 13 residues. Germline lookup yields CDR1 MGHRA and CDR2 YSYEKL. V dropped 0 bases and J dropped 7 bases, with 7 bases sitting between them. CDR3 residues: CASSQDPRNEQFF. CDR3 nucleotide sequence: TGCGCCAGCAGCCAAGATCCCAGGAATGAGCAGTTCTTC.

The CDR3 sequence: CASSGASMNTEAFF. DNA for the CDR3: TGTGCCAGCAGCGGGGCCAGTATGAACACTGAAGCTTTCTTT. The chain joins TRBV5-6 to TRBJ1-1, with D tentatively TRBD1 (5 bases). Per germline, CDR1 SGHDT and CDR2 YYEEEE. CDR3 length: 14 residues. Trimming left V 4 bases short and J 0 bases short, with 10 bases between.

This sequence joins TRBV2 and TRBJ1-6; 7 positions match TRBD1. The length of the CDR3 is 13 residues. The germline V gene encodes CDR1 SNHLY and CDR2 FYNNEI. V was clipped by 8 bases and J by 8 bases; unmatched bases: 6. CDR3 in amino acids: CASGTGDDSPLHF. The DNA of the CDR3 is TGTGCCAGCGGCACAGGGGACGATTCACCCCTCCACTTT. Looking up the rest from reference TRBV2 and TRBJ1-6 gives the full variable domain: EPEVTQTPSHQVTQMGQEVILRCVPISNHLYFYWYRQILGQKVEFLVSFYNNEISEKSEIFDDQFSVERPDGSNFTLKIRSTKLEDSAMYFCASGTGDDSPLHFGNGTRLTVT.

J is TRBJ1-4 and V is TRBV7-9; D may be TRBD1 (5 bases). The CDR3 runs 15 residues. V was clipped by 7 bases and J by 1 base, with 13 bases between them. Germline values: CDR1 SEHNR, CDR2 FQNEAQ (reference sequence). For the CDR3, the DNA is TGTGCCAGCACCCTAGGGGATGGAACTAATGAAAAACTGTTTTTT. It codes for CASTLGDGTNEKLFF.

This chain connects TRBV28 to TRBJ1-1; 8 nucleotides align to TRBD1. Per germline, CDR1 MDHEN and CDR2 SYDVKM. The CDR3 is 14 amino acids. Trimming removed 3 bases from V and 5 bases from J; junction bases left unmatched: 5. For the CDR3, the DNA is TGTGCCAGCAGTTTGCCGACAGGGGTTACTGAAGCTTTCTTT. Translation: CASSLPTGVTEAFF.

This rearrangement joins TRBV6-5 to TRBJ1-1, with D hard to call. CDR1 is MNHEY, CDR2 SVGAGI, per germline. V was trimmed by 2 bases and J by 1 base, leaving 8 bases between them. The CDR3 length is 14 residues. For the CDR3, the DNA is TGTGCCAGCAGTTACCTGAACACGAACACTGAAGCTTTCTTT. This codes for CASSYLNTNTEAFF.

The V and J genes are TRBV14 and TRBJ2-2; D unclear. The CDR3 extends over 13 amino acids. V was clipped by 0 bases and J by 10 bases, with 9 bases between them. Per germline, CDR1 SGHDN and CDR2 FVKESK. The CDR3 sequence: CASSQDRGLELFF. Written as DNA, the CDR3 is TGTGCCAGCAGCCAAGATCGAGGTTTGGAGCTGTTTTTT.

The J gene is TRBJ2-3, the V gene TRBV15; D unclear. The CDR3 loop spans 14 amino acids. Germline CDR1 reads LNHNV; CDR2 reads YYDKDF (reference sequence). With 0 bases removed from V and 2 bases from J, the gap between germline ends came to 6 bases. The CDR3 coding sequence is TGTGCCACCAGCAGAGATTGGGCCACAGATACGCAGTATTTT. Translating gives CATSRDWATDTQYF.

CDR3 in DNA: TGTGCCAGCAGCGCCGGACAGGGGGCCCCCGTTTGGGCAGATACGCAGTATTTT. Protein product: CASSAGQGAPVWADTQYF. The genes are TRBV9 and TRBJ2-3; 11 nucleotides agree with TRBD1. The CDR3 sequence is 18 residues long. Germline V CDR1 and CDR2: SGDLS, YYNGEE. V shed 3 bases, J shed 4 bases, and the junction held 13 bases outside the gene matches.

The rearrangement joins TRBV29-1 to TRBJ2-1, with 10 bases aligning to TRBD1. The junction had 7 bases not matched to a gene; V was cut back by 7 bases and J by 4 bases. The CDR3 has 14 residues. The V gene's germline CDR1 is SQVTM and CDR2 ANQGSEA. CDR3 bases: TGCAGCGCCCGCCGGGACAGGGGTTACAATGAGCAGTTCTTC. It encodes CSARRDRGYNEQFF.